Below, 29 T cell receptor beta chains from the same sample are listed, as sequenced in a study of T-cell reconstitution after alpha-beta-depleted transplantation in children. The authors prepared the TCRbeta library with unique molecular identifiers. A single record per CDR3 protein comes from TCRdb applying MiXCR to the PCR reads. The repertoire has fewer than 250,000 distinct CDR3 sequences, roughly 18% of them found once; the top ten carry about 39%. The sequencing used PBMCs, mostly from graft donor cells, collected 360 days after TCRalphabeta/CD19-depleted stem cell transplant. Source of these receptors: a male patient between 2 and 15 years old who had a stem cell transplant for acute lymphoblastic leukemia, so the T cells may come from the graft donor.

The chain recombines TRBV6-2 or TRBV6-3 with TRBJ2-7; TRBD1 is a possible D gene (5 bases). CDR1 and CDR2 (germline): MNHEY, SVGEGT. V was shortened by 5 bases and J by 1 base, with 9 bases between the two germline ends. This CDR3 has 13 amino acids. Here the CDR3 reads CASSRTRSYEQYF. In DNA form, the CDR3 reads TGTGCCAGCAGTAGGACACGATCCTACGAGCAGTACTTC.

This clonotype turned up a few times. The chain recombines TRBV7-2 with TRBJ2-3; 10 positions agree with TRBD2. V lost 4 bases to trimming and J lost 3 bases; unmatched junction nucleotides: 7. Germline CDR1 SGHTA, CDR2 FQGNSA. The CDR3 has 16 amino acids. The DNA of the CDR3 is TGTGCCAGCAGCTATGAACCGGGACTAGCGACAGATACGCAGTATTTT. Encoded protein: CASSYEPGLATDTQYF.

The rearrangement uses TRBV4-1 and TRBJ2-5; a weak D match, TRBD1 (6 bases). CDR1 and CDR2 (germline): MGHRA, YSYEKL. This CDR3 has 15 residues. V lost 0 bases and J 0 bases, leaving 8 bases between the germline ends. The CDR3 bases are TGCGCCAGCAGCCAAGACGGGACATACCAAGAGACCCAGTACTTC. Translating it yields CASSQDGTYQETQYF.

This clonotype was picked up a small number of times. The V call is TRBV5-1, the J call TRBJ2-2; D ambiguous. CDR3 length: 14 residues. Trimming cost V 4 bases and J 1 base, with 8 bases left between them. Germline values: CDR1 SGHRS, CDR2 YFSETQ. The CDR3 DNA follows: TGCGCCAGCAGCGTCCGAGAGAACACCGGGGAGCTGTTTTTT. It is translated as CASSVRENTGELFF.

This clonotype came up a few times. The chain combines TRBV11-2 with TRBJ2-5; TRBD2 aligns across 10 bases. The V gene's germline CDR1 is SGHAT and CDR2 FQNNGV. Trimming took 1 base from V and 1 from J; bases not matched to a gene: 3. The CDR3 has 16 amino acids. The DNA for the CDR3 is TGTGCCAGCAGCTTAGGCACTAGCGGGGTCCAAGAGACCCAGTACTTC. It codes for CASSLGTSGVQETQYF.

This clonotype has a count of ten or more. The CDR3, as DNA: TGTGCCAGCAGCCGGACAGGGGAAGAGTTAGAAAAACTGTTTTTT. It encodes CASSRTGEELEKLFF. The chain couples TRBV7-2 to TRBJ1-4; the match to TRBD1 covers 9 bases. This CDR3 is built from 15 residues. The ends lost 5 bases at V and 8 bases at J; junction bases unmatched: 9. CDR1 and CDR2 (germline): SGHTA, FQGNSA.

V and J are TRBV7-9 and TRBJ2-1; D is perhaps TRBD2 (6 bases). This CDR3 has 15 amino acids. With 4 bases removed from V and 4 bases from J, the gap between germline ends came to 14 bases. The germline V gene encodes CDR1 SEHNR and CDR2 FQNEAQ (reference sequence). The CDR3 DNA follows: TGTGCCAGCAGCTCTCAAACGGGGACTTACAATGAGCAGTTCTTC. The encoded protein is CASSSQTGTYNEQFF.

V usage is TRBV7-2 and J usage is TRBJ1-3; no definite D call. CDR1 is SGHTA, CDR2 FQGNSA, per germline. Trimming stripped 5 bases from V and 0 bases from J, with 8 bases between. The CDR3 has 14 amino acids. CDR3 sequence reads: CASSRPGSGNTIYF. CDR3 sequence (DNA): TGTGCCAGCAGCCGACCTGGCTCTGGAAACACCATATATTTT.

Ten or more counts support this clonotype. The chain joins TRBV5-1 to TRBJ1-2, with TRBD1 matching 7 bases. The CDR3 is 14 residues long. The germline V gene has CDR1 SGHRS and CDR2 YFSETQ. V was pared by 1 base and J by 5 bases, with 5 bases of the junction left unmatched. This chain's CDR3 is CASSLRGRGYGYTF. CDR3 in DNA: TGCGCCAGCAGCTTGAGGGGGCGAGGATATGGCTACACCTTC.

This sequence joins TRBV2 and TRBJ1-2; 10 bases are a match to TRBD1. Trimming at V came to 3 bases and at J to 3 bases, leaving 16 bases not matched to a gene. Germline V CDR1 and CDR2: SNHLY, FYNNEI. The CDR3 spans 19 residues. The CDR3 loop reads CASSEGPRRQGANYYGYTF. The CDR3 DNA follows: TGTGCCAGCAGTGAGGGCCCAAGACGACAGGGGGCAAACTACTATGGCTACACCTTC. Based on the CDR3 plus reference TRBV2 and TRBJ1-2, the full variable domain is EPEVTQTPSHQVTQMGQEVILRCVPISNHLYFYWYRQILGQKVEFLVSFYNNEISEKSEIFDDQFSVERPDGSNFTLKIRSTKLEDSAMYFCASSEGPRRQGANYYGYTFGSGTRLTVV.

V gene TRBV7-7 combines with J gene TRBJ2-7; the D is unclear. The CDR3 spans 12 residues. The germline CDR1 and CDR2 sequences are SSHAT and FNYEAQ (reference sequence). Trimming shortened V by 4 bases and J by 4 bases, and 8 bases separated the two germline ends. CDR3 in amino acids: CASSSDGYEQYF. Written as DNA, the CDR3 is TGTGCCAGCAGCTCCGACGGATACGAGCAGTACTTC.

The J gene is TRBJ2-1, the V gene TRBV12-3 or TRBV12-4; D is undetermined. Trimming left V 5 bases short and J 7 bases short, with 15 bases between. The CDR3 covers 14 residues. CDR3 residues: CASSPPGLGNEQFF. CDR3 DNA sequence: TGTGCCAGCAGTCCCCCCGGCCTAGGAAATGAGCAGTTCTTC.

This clonotype has more than one count but fewer than ten. V is TRBV20-1 and J is TRBJ1-1; TRBD1 matches 9 bases. The CDR3 sequence is 14 residues long. The trim removed 6 bases at V and 5 bases at J, leaving 10 bases unmatched. Germline lookup yields CDR1 DFQATT and CDR2 SNEGSKA (reference sequence). In nucleotides, the CDR3 is TGCAGTGCGGCCGGCGGGACAGGGCCTACTGAAGCTTTCTTT. Amino acids: CSAAGGTGPTEAFF.

Many counts were recorded for this clonotype. This sequence joins TRBV28 and TRBJ2-2, with TRBD1 matching 9 bases. Germline V gives CDR1 MDHEN, CDR2 SYDVKM. This CDR3 region has 14 residues. Trimming took 8 bases from V and 5 from J; bases not matched to a gene: 6. CDR3 in DNA: TGTGCCAGCGGGGACAGGGTGGGGACCGGGGAGCTGTTTTTT. Translated: CASGDRVGTGELFF.

The sample holds a few counts of this clonotype. This sequence joins TRBV5-5 and TRBJ2-3, with 12 bases identical to TRBD2. The J segment lost 1 base and the V segment lost 0 bases, leaving 3 bases of the junction unmatched. The CDR3 has 17 residues. Germline lookup yields CDR1 SGHKS and CDR2 YYEKEE (reference sequence). The CDR3 protein is CASSLVSSGGGTDTQYF. CDR3 in DNA: TGTGCCAGCAGCTTGGTCTCTAGCGGGGGGGGCACAGATACGCAGTATTTT. The variable domain in full, with the rest retrieved from reference TRBV5-5 and TRBJ2-3, is DAGVTQSPTHLIKTRGQQVTLRCSPISGHKSVSWYQQVLGQGPQFIFQYYEKEERGRGNFPDRFSARQFPNYSSELNVNALLLGDSALYLCASSLVSSGGGTDTQYFGPGTRLTVL.

This clonotype was seen more than once but under ten times. The CDR3 bases are TGCGCCAGCAGCTTAGACACAGAGGATCAGCCCCAGCATTTT. Its translation is CASSLDTEDQPQHF. The chain uses TRBV5-1 and TRBJ1-5; D is unresolved. The CDR3 covers 14 residues. Per germline, CDR1 SGHRS and CDR2 YFSETQ. Deletions cut 2 bases from V and 5 bases from J, with 11 bases between.

This clonotype was found many times. CDR3 loop: CASSADSPYNEQFF. The CDR3 DNA reads as TGCGCCAGCAGCGCCGACAGCCCCTACAATGAGCAGTTCTTC. This chain links TRBV5-1 with TRBJ2-1; D might be TRBD1 (5 bases). This CDR3 comprises 14 residues. From germline, CDR1 is SGHRS and CDR2 YFSETQ. The V end was cut by 4 bases, the J end by 2 bases, with 10 bases between.

This clonotype showed up just a few times. This sequence joins TRBV27 and TRBJ1-2; D not certain. This CDR3 region has 14 residues. The V end was cut by 5 bases, the J end by 8 bases, with 18 bases between. CDR1 MNHEY and CDR2 SMNVEV come from the germline V gene (reference sequence). The CDR3 nucleotides are TGTGCCAGCAGTGCCTCCGGGTCCTCGGTCGGCTACACCTTC. The encoded protein is CASSASGSSVGYTF.

The sample holds one count of this clonotype. The rearrangement joins TRBV27 to TRBJ1-2, with D perhaps TRBD1 (6 bases). The CDR3 has 12 residues. CDR1 and CDR2 (germline): MNHEY, SMNVEV (reference sequence). Trimming removed 8 bases from V and 7 bases from J, with 14 bases in between. The CDR3 bases are TGTGCCAGCTCGGGGGGGCAAGGTGGCTACACCTTC. This translates into CASSGGQGGYTF.

The J gene is TRBJ2-3, the V gene TRBV18, with 12 bases identical to TRBD1. The germline V gene encodes CDR1 KGHSH and CDR2 LQKENI. V shed 3 bases, J shed 5 bases, and the junction held 6 bases outside the gene matches. CDR3 size: 16 residues. The CDR3: CASSPAGQGAGDTQYF. CDR3 DNA sequence: TGTGCCAGCTCACCGGCGGGACAGGGGGCCGGAGATACGCAGTATTTT.

This clonotype has just a few counts. This chain links TRBV7-9 with TRBJ2-7; 8 nucleotides line up with TRBD2. Germline CDR1 reads SEHNR; CDR2 reads FQNEAQ (reference sequence). Germline trimming cut 6 bases from V and 0 bases from J; bases unmatched to any gene: 4. This CDR3 is 14 amino acids long. The CDR3 DNA reads TGTGCCAGCAGAAAACTAGCGGACTCCTACGAGCAGTACTTC. Protein: CASRKLADSYEQYF. Filled out from reference TRBV7-9 and TRBJ2-7, the complete variable domain reads DTGVSQNPRHKITKRGQNVTFRCDPISEHNRLYWYRQTLGQGPEFLTYFQNEAQLEKSRLLSDRFSAERPKGSFSTLEIQRTEQGDSAMYLCASRKLADSYEQYFGPGTRLTVT.

V is TRBV21-1 and J is TRBJ2-4; the DNA was not used to check the table's D call, TRBD2. TRBV21-1 corresponds to a pseudogene. The CDR3 totals 15 residues. Here the CDR3 reads CASSTNSGAKNIQYF. The CDR3 nucleotides are TGTGCCAGCAGCACCAATAGCGGGGCCAAAAACATTCAGTACTTC.

This clonotype was counted a few times. The rearrangement links TRBV10-3 to TRBJ2-7, with unresolved D. With 0 bases removed from V and 2 bases from J, the gap between germline ends came to 5 bases. The germline gives CDR1 ENHRY, CDR2 SYGVKD. The CDR3 runs to 13 residues. The CDR3 bases are TGTGCCATCAGTGAGTCGACCACCTACGAGCAGTACTTC. It translates to CAISESTTYEQYF.

The genes are TRBV24-1 and TRBJ2-1; a weak D match, TRBD1 (6 bases). This CDR3 is 14 amino acids long. Germline values: CDR1 KGHDR, CDR2 SFDVKD. V was pared by 7 bases and J by 2 bases, with 11 bases between. CDR3 nucleotide sequence: TGTGCCACCAGCCGGGACACAACCTACAATGAGCAGTTCTTC. This sequence encodes CATSRDTTYNEQFF.

This clonotype was seen only a few times. V usage is TRBV18 and J usage is TRBJ2-5; 9 bases are a match to TRBD1. CDR1 is KGHSH and CDR2 is LQKENI in the germline V gene. The CDR3 totals 15 residues. The V and J ends lost 3 bases and 4 bases, in that order; junction bases with no gene match: 6. The CDR3, as DNA: TGTGCCAGCTCACCTGGGACAGGGAGGCCAGAGACCCAGTACTTC. Translation: CASSPGTGRPETQYF.

The J gene is TRBJ2-1, the V gene TRBV6-2 or TRBV6-3, with D uncertain. With 1 base removed from V and 8 bases from J, the gap between germline ends came to 3 bases. Germline V CDR1 and CDR2: MNHEY, SVGEGT. This CDR3 contains 11 residues. The CDR3 DNA reads TGTGCCAGCAGTTACTTGGATGAGCAGTTCTTC. Encoded protein: CASSYLDEQFF.

The chain uses TRBV7-2 and TRBJ2-1; weak D call: TRBD1 (7 bases). CDR1 and CDR2 (germline): SGHTA, FQGNSA. The CDR3 is 13 residues long. V lost 5 bases, J lost 9 bases, and 14 bases lay in between. This CDR3 reads CASSPRQGLEQFF. In DNA form, the CDR3 reads TGTGCCAGCAGCCCCCGACAGGGACTTGAGCAGTTCTTC.

The CDR3 sequence: CATKPGTRNTGELFF. The DNA for the CDR3 is TGTGCCACCAAACCCGGGACTAGGAACACCGGGGAGCTGTTTTTT. V gene TRBV15 combines with J gene TRBJ2-2, with TRBD2 matching 8 bases. The CDR3 consists of 15 residues. CDR1 LNHNV and CDR2 YYDKDF come from the germline V gene (reference sequence). J lost 1 base, V lost 7 bases, and 5 bases had no gene match.

The CDR3 DNA follows: TGCAGCGTTGAATCCCCAGGGGAAGGCTACACCTTC. This codes for CSVESPGEGYTF. This chain links TRBV29-1 with TRBJ1-2; maybe TRBD1 (6 bases). CDR3 length: 12 residues. CDR1 is SQVTM, CDR2 ANQGSEA, per germline. The V and J ends lost 2 bases and 8 bases respectively, with 12 bases between them.